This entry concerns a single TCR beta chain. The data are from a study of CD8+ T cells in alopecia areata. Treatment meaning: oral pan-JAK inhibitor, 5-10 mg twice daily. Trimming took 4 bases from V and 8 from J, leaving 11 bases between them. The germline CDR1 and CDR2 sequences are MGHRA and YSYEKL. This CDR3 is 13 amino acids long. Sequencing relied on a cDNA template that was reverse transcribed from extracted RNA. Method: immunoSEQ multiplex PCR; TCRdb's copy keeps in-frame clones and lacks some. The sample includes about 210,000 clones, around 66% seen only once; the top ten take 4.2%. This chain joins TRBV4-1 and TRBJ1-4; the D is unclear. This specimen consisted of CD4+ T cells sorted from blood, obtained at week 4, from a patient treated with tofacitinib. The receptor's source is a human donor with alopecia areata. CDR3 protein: CASSLTAGEKLFF. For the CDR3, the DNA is TGCGCCAGCAGCCTAACGGCTGGCGAAAAACTGTTTTTT.